A selection of T cell receptor beta chains follows, all from one sample in a study of chemoradiotherapy in HPV16-positive cancers. The table came from immunoSEQ multiplex PCR; TCRdb's copy has only in-frame clones and leaves some out. The sample includes about 8,800 clones, 70% of them seen just once. Specimen: tumor tissue, collected from a patient who underwent chemoradiotherapy. These receptors all come from a human donor with HPV-associated anogenital cancer. Both conserved end residues are part of each CDR3. A D gene is named only where the DNA matches it firmly. Where a row states a size, it is once, few, many or the class of an expanded clone; other rows omit it.

DNA	CDR3	V	J	D	length	size
TGTGCCAGCAGTGACGGACTGCTCTCTGGAAACACCATATATTTT	CASSDGLLSGNTIYF	TRBV2	TRBJ1-3	-	15	-
TGTGCCATCAGTGAGTCGATCAGGGGGCAAAGGAATGAGCAGTTCTTC	CAISESIRGQRNEQFF	TRBV10-3	TRBJ2-1	TRBD1	16	-
TGTGCCAGCAGCGATAGCCGGCAGGGGGCGGGCGAGCAGTACTTC	CASSDSRQGAGEQYF	TRBV13	TRBJ2-7	TRBD1	15	-
TGCGCCAGCAGTCCGGGGGATGCCTACGAGCAGTACTTC	CASSPGDAYEQYF	TRBV5-1	TRBJ2-7	-	13	few
TGTGCCAGCAGTTACCGGGACAGTGGGGACCACGAGCAGTACTTC	CASSYRDSGDHEQYF	TRBV6-6	TRBJ2-7	TRBD1	15	-
TGTGCCAGTAGTCCCCGGGGCGGGGAGCAGTACTTC	CASSPRGGEQYF	TRBV19	TRBJ2-7	-	12	-
TGTGCCAGCAGTGAAGGCTCCTGGCGCGAGCAGTACTTC	CASSEGSWREQYF	TRBV27	TRBJ2-7	-	13	few
TGTGCCAGCTCACCTCTAGCGGAGAACACCGGGGAGCTGTTTTTT	CASSPLAENTGELFF	TRBV18	TRBJ2-2	TRBD2	15	-
TGTGCCAGCAGCTCGGGGGTCGGAGGACTAGCGGGGGGAGAGACCCAGTACTTC	CASSSGVGGLAGGETQYF	TRBV28	TRBJ2-5	TRBD2	18	-
TGTGCCAGCAGCCGGGACTCGATCTACGAGCAGTACTTC	CASSRDSIYEQYF	TRBV11-2	TRBJ2-7	-	13	-
TGTGCCAGCAGTGAAGTGGGACTGAACACCGGGGAGCTGTTTTTT	CASSEVGLNTGELFF	TRBV6-1	TRBJ2-2	-	15	-
TGTGCCATCAGTGAGAGGCTCCCGAAGGACTATGGCTACACCTTC	CAISERLPKDYGYTF	TRBV10-3	TRBJ1-2	-	15	-
TGTGCCAGCAGCAACCGGGACTACGATGGCAAAAACATTCAGTACTTC	CASSNRDYDGKNIQYF	TRBV7-2	TRBJ2-4	TRBD2	16	-
TGTGCCAGCAGCTTAGGGGGTTGGAATCAGCCCCAGCATTTT	CASSLGGWNQPQHF	TRBV11-1	TRBJ1-5	-	14	-
TGTGCCAGCAGTTACGACAGTGGCACCGGGGAGCTGTTTTTT	CASSYDSGTGELFF	TRBV6-5	TRBJ2-2	-	14	few
TGTGCCAGCAGTATTGGGTACGGGGGTCCCTACGAGCAGTACTTC	CASSIGYGGPYEQYF	TRBV6-6	TRBJ2-7	-	15	few
TGTGCCAGCAGTGGGGACAATTACGAGCAGTACTTC	CASSGDNYEQYF	TRBV6-1	TRBJ2-7	-	12	-
TGTGCCAGCAGCCGCCGGGACCAAAAGATCCTCACAGATACGCAGTATTTT	CASSRRDQKILTDTQYF	TRBV5-6	TRBJ2-3	-	17	-
TGTGCCAGCAGCGCATCGGGACTTGGAGAGCAGTACTTC	CASSASGLGEQYF	TRBV7-2	TRBJ2-7	-	13	-
TGTGCCAGTAGTATATGGGGAAGGGGCGAAAACATTCAGTACTTC	CASSIWGRGENIQYF	TRBV19	TRBJ2-4	-	15	few
TGTGCCAGCTCACCAAGTTCCGTGAACACTGAAGCTTTCTTT	CASSPSSVNTEAFF	TRBV18	TRBJ1-1	-	14	-
TGTGCCAGCAGTCTGGGAGGGTGGCGTGAAAAACTGTTTTTT	CASSLGGWREKLFF	TRBV2	TRBJ1-4	-	14	-
TGTGCCAGCAGCCCGGGACTAGCGGGAGAGACGGAGACCCAGTACTTC	CASSPGLAGETETQYF	TRBV28	TRBJ2-5	TRBD2	16	-
TGTGCCAGCAGTTACTCGAAGTCTCAGCCCCAGCATTTT	CASSYSKSQPQHF	TRBV6-5	TRBJ1-5	-	13	-
TGCAGCGTTTCCGGGACTGCGGGCGGGGAGCTGTTTTTT	CSVSGTAGGELFF	TRBV29-1	TRBJ2-2	-	13	-
TGTGCCAGTAGTATATGGGGAGAGGATACGCAGTATTTT	CASSIWGEDTQYF	TRBV19	TRBJ2-3	-	13	-
TGTGCCAGCAGCGCCGGGACAGGGGCCCCCACTGAAGCTTTCTTT	CASSAGTGAPTEAFF	TRBV2	TRBJ1-1	TRBD1	15	few
TGTGCCACCAGACTTGGGGGCCGGCCAGATACGCAGTATTTT	CATRLGGRPDTQYF	TRBV5-4	TRBJ2-3	-	14	-
TGTGCCAGCAGCCCCGAAGACGGCTCTGGAAACACCATATATTTT	CASSPEDGSGNTIYF	TRBV7-6	TRBJ1-3	-	15	-
TGTGCCAGCAGCTTGACTAGCATGGGAGCAACTAATGAAAAACTGTTTTTT	CASSLTSMGATNEKLFF	TRBV7-9	TRBJ1-4	-	17	-
TGTGCCAGCAGTGACCAGGGTGTCATGGGCGAGCAGTACTTC	CASSDQGVMGEQYF	TRBV2	TRBJ2-7	-	14	-
TGCGCCAGCAGCTTGGCAGGGGGAGCGGCAGATACGCAGTATTTT	CASSLAGGAADTQYF	TRBV5-1	TRBJ2-3	TRBD1	15	once
TGTGCCAGTAGTGGACGGGTTGATAGCACAGATACGCAGTATTTT	CASSGRVDSTDTQYF	TRBV19	TRBJ2-3	-	15	-
TGTGCCACCAGCAGGGAAAGCGGGAGCGGGGCAGATACGCAGTATTTT	CATSRESGSGADTQYF	TRBV15	TRBJ2-3	TRBD2	16	-
TGTGCCAGCAGAAAAACAGGGAGGAATTCACCCCTCCACTTT	CASRKTGRNSPLHF	TRBV6-9	TRBJ1-6	-	14	-
TGCAGCCTTACCACTAGCGGGAGCGGAGGCGGGGAGCTGTTTTTT	CSLTTSGSGGGELFF	TRBV29-1	TRBJ2-2	TRBD2	15	-
TGTGCCAGCAGACTACAGGGTAGCACCGGGGAGCTGTTTTTT	CASRLQGSTGELFF	TRBV27	TRBJ2-2	-	14	-
TGTGCCAGCAGCCCCCCGGGACTAGCGGGGGGAGAGTTCTTC	CASSPPGLAGGEFF	TRBV11-3	TRBJ2-1	TRBD2	14	-
TGTGCCAGCAGCTACACCTCGTCTTGGACCCAGTACTTC	CASSYTSSWTQYF	TRBV11-2	TRBJ2-5	-	13	-
TGCGCCAGCAGCCGGGCTAACAGGGATGGTTCACCCCTCCACTTT	CASSRANRDGSPLHF	TRBV5-1	TRBJ1-6	-	15	few
TGTGCCAGCAGCCATTACGCGGCCAGAGGGGGCCCCGGCGAAAAACTGTTTTTT	CASSHYAARGGPGEKLFF	TRBV7-3	TRBJ1-4	TRBD1	18	-
TGTGCCAGCAGCTTTGGGGCCTACGAGCAGTACTTC	CASSFGAYEQYF	TRBV5-6	TRBJ2-7	-	12	few
TGTGCCAGCAGTCGAAGCGGGCAGGCCGGGGAGCTGTTTTTT	CASSRSGQAGELFF	TRBV7-3	TRBJ2-2	-	14	-
TGTGCCAGCAGCTTAGGCCCGGGACGGCATCAGGGCTACACCTTC	CASSLGPGRHQGYTF	TRBV13	TRBJ1-2	-	15	-
TGTGCCAGCAGCTTCGGGCCACCACCGGATACGCAGTATTTT	CASSFGPPPDTQYF	TRBV5-6	TRBJ2-3	-	14	-
TGTGCCAGCTCACCAGGATGGGGCCGGTCGGTCACTGAAGCTTTCTTT	CASSPGWGRSVTEAFF	TRBV18	TRBJ1-1	-	16	-
TGTGCCAGCAGCTTAAGCTTAGGTGGCCGAGAGACCCAGTACTTC	CASSLSLGGRETQYF	TRBV7-9	TRBJ2-5	-	15	-
TGTGCCAGTAGTATTGGGACCGCCGGTAAGCAGTACTTC	CASSIGTAGKQYF	TRBV19	TRBJ2-7	-	13	-
TGTGCCAGCAGCGTATCTGGGAATTCCTACGAGCAGTACTTC	CASSVSGNSYEQYF	TRBV9	TRBJ2-7	-	14	-
TGCGCCAGCAGCTTTACCCTAAACACTGAAGCTTTCTTT	CASSFTLNTEAFF	TRBV5-1	TRBJ1-1	-	13	few
TGTGCCAGCAGCGTAGGGGGGGGGACAAACCTTCAGTACTTC	CASSVGGGTNLQYF	TRBV9	TRBJ2-7	-	14	-
TGTGCCAGCAGTTTAGGGGGGGAAAAACTGTTTTTT	CASSLGGEKLFF	TRBV28	TRBJ1-4	-	12	-
TGTGCCAGCAGCTTGGGGTCCGGGACAGCTTATGAGCAGTTCTTC	CASSLGSGTAYEQFF	TRBV5-6	TRBJ2-1	TRBD1	15	-
TGTGCCAGCAGGGGAGAGGAGGGAGTACGCGGGGCCAACGTCCTGACTTTC	CASRGEEGVRGANVLTF	TRBV7-9	TRBJ2-6	-	17	-